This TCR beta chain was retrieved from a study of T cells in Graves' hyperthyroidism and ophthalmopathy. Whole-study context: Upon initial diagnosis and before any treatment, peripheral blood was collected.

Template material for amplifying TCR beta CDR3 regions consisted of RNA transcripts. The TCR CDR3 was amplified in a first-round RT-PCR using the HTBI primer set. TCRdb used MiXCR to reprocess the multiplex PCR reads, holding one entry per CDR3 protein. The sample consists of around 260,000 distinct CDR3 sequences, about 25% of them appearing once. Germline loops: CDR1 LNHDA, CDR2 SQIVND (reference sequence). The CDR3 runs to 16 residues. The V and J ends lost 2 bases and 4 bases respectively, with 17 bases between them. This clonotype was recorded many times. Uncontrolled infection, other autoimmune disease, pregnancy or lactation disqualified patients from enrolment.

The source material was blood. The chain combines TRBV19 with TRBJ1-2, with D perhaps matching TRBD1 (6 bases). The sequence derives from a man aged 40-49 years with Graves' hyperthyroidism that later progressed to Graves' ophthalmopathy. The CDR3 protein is CASSIHRGQSPYGYTF. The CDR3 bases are TGTGCCAGTAGTATACACCGGGGGCAGTCACCCTATGGCTACACCTTC.